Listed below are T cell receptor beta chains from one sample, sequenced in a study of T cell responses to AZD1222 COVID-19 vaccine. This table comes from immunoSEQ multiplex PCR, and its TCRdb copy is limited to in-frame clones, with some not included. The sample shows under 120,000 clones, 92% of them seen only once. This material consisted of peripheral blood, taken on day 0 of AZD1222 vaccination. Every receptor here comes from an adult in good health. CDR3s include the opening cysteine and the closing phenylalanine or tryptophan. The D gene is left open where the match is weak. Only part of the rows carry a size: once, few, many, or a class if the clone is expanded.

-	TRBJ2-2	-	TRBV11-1	TGTGCCAGCAGCTTAACACCGAACACCGGGGAGCTGTTTTTT	CASSLTPNTGELFF
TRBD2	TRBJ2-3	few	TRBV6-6	TGTGCCAGCAGCAAGGATCCTAGCGGGAGCACAGATACGCAGTATTTT	CASSKDPSGSTDTQYF
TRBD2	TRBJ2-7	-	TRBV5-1	TGCGCCAGCAGCCCTCTGGGAGGGAGTACCTACGAGCAGTACTTC	CASSPLGGSTYEQYF
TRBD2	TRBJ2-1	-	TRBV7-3	TGTGCCAGCAGTCAAGTTCCGGCTAGCGGGTTCAATGAGCAGTTCTTC	CASSQVPASGFNEQFF
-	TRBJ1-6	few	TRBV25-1	TGTGCCAGCAGTGAATGGGGATCACCCCTCCACTTT	CASSEWGSPLHF
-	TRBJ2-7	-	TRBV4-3	TGCGCCAGCAGCCAAGATCACCAGGGGTTGTACGAGCAGTACTTC	CASSQDHQGLYEQYF
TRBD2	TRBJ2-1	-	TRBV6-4	TGTGCCAGCAGTGCCGAGACTAGCGGGGTGGCGGAGCAGTTCTTC	CASSAETSGVAEQFF
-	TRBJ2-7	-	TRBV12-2	TGTGCAAGTCGCTTAGCACGGAGATTTTCTAGCGGGCGCTCCTACGAGCAGTACTTC	CASRLARRFSSGRSYEQYF
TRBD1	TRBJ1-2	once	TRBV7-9	TGTGCCAGCAGCTCCTACAGGGGGCGAGAAGGCTACACCTTC	CASSSYRGREGYTF
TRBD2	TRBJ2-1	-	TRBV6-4	TGTGCCAGCAGTGGTACTAGCGCAGCCCCGGGGGAGCAGTTCTTC	CASSGTSAAPGEQFF
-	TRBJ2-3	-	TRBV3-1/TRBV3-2	TGTGCCAGCAGCCAGTGGAGCACAGATACGCAGTATTTT	CASSQWSTDTQYF
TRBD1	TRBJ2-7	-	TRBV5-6	TGTGCCAGCAGCCGGGACAGGACCTACGAGCAGTACTTC	CASSRDRTYEQYF
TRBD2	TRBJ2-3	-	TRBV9	TGTGCCAGCAGCGTCACAGCGGGGGGCTTAGATACGCAGTATTTT	CASSVTAGGLDTQYF
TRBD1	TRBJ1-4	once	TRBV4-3	TGCGCCAGCAGCCACCACCACGGACAGGTGGGAAATGAAAAACTGTTTTTT	CASSHHHGQVGNEKLFF
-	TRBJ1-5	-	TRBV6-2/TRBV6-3	TGTGCCAGCAGTTATGGGGGTATCGGCAATCAGCCCCAGCATTTT	CASSYGGIGNQPQHF
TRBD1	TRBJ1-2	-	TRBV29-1	TGCAGCGTAGAGGACAGGCGAGGTAACTATGGCTACACCTTC	CSVEDRRGNYGYTF
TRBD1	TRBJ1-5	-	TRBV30	TGTGCCTGGAGTCGAGGACAGGGGATTCAGCCCCAGCATTTT	CAWSRGQGIQPQHF
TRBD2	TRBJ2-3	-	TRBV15	TGTGCCACCAGCAGAGGAGGAAGCGGGAGTTCCGCAGATACGCAGTATTTT	CATSRGGSGSSADTQYF
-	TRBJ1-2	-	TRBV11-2	TGTGCCAGCAGCCCCGGGGGAGGGGGGCATGGCTACACCTTC	CASSPGGGGHGYTF
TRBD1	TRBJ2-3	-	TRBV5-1	TGCGCCAGCAGCTTTACAGGGGACGCAGATACGCAGTATTTT	CASSFTGDADTQYF
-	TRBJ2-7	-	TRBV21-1	TGTGCCAGCAGCAAAGGGAGGACAGTCTCCTACGAGCAGTACTTC	CASSKGRTVSYEQYF
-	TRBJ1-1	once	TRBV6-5	TGTGCCAGCAGTTACTCCTTTTCCAGGGGAGCTTTCTTT	CASSYSFSRGAFF
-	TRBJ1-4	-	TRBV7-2	TGTGCCAGCAGCCCTCGCGCAAATGAAAAACTGTTTTTT	CASSPRANEKLFF
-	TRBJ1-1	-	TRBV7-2	TGTGCCAGCAGCTTAGGACAGTCTAACACTGAAGCTTTCTTT	CASSLGQSNTEAFF
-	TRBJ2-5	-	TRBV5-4	TGTGCCAGCAGCTTTTTCCGGACAGCCCAAGAGACCCAGTACTTC	CASSFFRTAQETQYF
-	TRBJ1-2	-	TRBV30	TGTGCCTGGGGCAGCGGTCACTATGGCTACACCTTC	CAWGSGHYGYTF
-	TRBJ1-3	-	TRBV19	TGTGCCAGTAGTACCTCCGGGGTGGGCGGAAACACCATATATTTT	CASSTSGVGGNTIYF
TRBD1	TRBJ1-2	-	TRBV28	TGTGCCAGCAGTCTACCGACAGGGGGCTATGGCTACACCTTC	CASSLPTGGYGYTF
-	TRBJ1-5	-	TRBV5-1	TGCGCCAGCAGGCCCGGGGGGAGGGGCGCGAGTCAGCCCCAGCATTTT	CASRPGGRGASQPQHF
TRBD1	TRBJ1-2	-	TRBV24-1	TGTGCCACCAGTGATTCGACAGGGAAAGGCTACACCTTC	CATSDSTGKGYTF